Following are 2 T cell receptor beta chains from one sample sequenced in a study of OX40 agonist ivuxolimab in advanced cancers. Assay: immunoSEQ multiplex PCR; the TCRdb copy retains only in-frame clones and omits some. The table includes roughly 64,000 clones, 75% to 95% detected once. The starting material was CD4+ or CD8+ T cells sorted from blood, obtained in a trial of the OX40 agonist ivuxolimab. Source of these receptors: an adult with an advanced solid tumor such as melanoma, head and neck, liver or kidney cancer.

V is TRBV10-1 and J is TRBJ2-1; maybe TRBD1 (6 bases). Germline assignment: CDR1 WNHNN and CDR2 SYGVQD (reference sequence). V dropped 1 base and J dropped 8 bases, with 12 bases sitting between them. The CDR3 has 14 amino acids. The CDR3 spells CASSEWSRGDEQFF. The CDR3 DNA follows: TGCGCCAGCAGTGAGTGGAGCAGGGGAGATGAGCAGTTCTTC.

The chain links TRBV29-1 to TRBJ2-3; tentatively, D is TRBD2 (7 bases). This CDR3 region has 14 residues. Trimming removed 3 bases at V and 6 bases at J, with 16 bases between. Germline CDR1 SQVTM, CDR2 ANQGSEA. The CDR3 coding sequence is TGCAGCGTTGATTCTGTGGGAGGGGGTGATACGCAGTATTTT. It codes for CSVDSVGGGDTQYF.